This passage covers 18 T cell receptor beta chains from one sample sequenced in a study of OX40 agonist ivuxolimab in advanced cancers. The protocol used for the library was the immunoSEQ multiplex PCR assay. The clones in this table, taken by TCRdb from immuneACCESS, are in-frame only. Not every clone is retained; where verified, under half of the shortfall comes from an unresolved V gene, and the cause of the rest is unknown. A total of fewer than 80,000 clones appear in this sample, around four fifths of them only once. Over 4.5% of the sample belongs to the ten largest clones. Sample: CD4+ or CD8+ T cells sorted from blood, taken in a trial of the OX40 agonist ivuxolimab. Receptor source: an adult with an advanced solid tumor such as melanoma, head and neck, liver or kidney cancer.

The chain employs TRBV6-5 and TRBJ2-7; the D call may be TRBD1 or TRBD2 (5 bases each). V dropped 5 bases and J dropped 0 bases, with 11 bases sitting between them. The germline CDR1 and CDR2 sequences are MNHEY and SVGAGI. The CDR3 runs 14 residues. CDR3 sequence (DNA): TGTGCCAGCAGTGACGGGACCAGCTCCTACGAGCAGTACTTC. Translation: CASSDGTSSYEQYF.

The rearrangement links TRBV7-8 to TRBJ2-7; 8 positions match TRBD2. With 5 bases clipped from V and 6 bases from J, the junction kept 6 bases outside the gene matches. The CDR3 runs to 13 residues. Germline CDR1 reads SGHVS; CDR2 reads FQNEAQ. The CDR3 loop is CASSLGRAVEQYF. CDR3 DNA: TGTGCCAGCAGCCTCGGGAGGGCTGTCGAGCAGTACTTC. Supplemented by reference TRBV7-8 and TRBJ2-7, the full variable domain reads GAGVSQSPRYKVAKRGQDVALRCDPISGHVSLFWYQQALGQGPEFLTYFQNEAQLDKSGLPSDRFFAERPEGSVSTLKIQRTQQEDSAVYLCASSLGRAVEQYFGPGTRLTVT.

The chain uses TRBV29-1 and TRBJ2-1, with 10 bases lining up with TRBD2. The CDR3 runs 15 residues. Trimming removed 3 bases from V and 5 bases from J; junction bases left unmatched: 7. CDR1 and CDR2 (germline): SQVTM, ANQGSEA. The CDR3 here is CSVDPGTSADNEQFF. DNA for the CDR3: TGCAGCGTTGACCCCGGGACTAGCGCTGACAATGAGCAGTTCTTC.

The CDR3 protein is CASSIDYPGTAQDYNQPQHF. CDR3 DNA: TGTGCCAGTAGTATAGATTATCCCGGGACAGCACAAGATTACAATCAGCCCCAGCATTTT. This rearrangement joins TRBV19 to TRBJ1-5, with 7 bases fitting TRBD1. The CDR3 length is 20 residues. Unmatched junction bases numbered 17, after V lost 0 bases and J lost 3 bases. CDR1 and CDR2 (germline): LNHDA, SQIVND (reference sequence).

The chain recombines TRBV6-5 with TRBJ2-2, with 8 bases identical to TRBD1. Germline V gives CDR1 MNHEY, CDR2 SVGAGI. The CDR3 has 15 amino acids. V lost 2 bases and J lost 4; bases outside the gene matches: 3. The CDR3 loop reads CASSYATGVTGELFF. In DNA form, the CDR3 reads TGTGCCAGCAGTTACGCGACAGGGGTCACCGGGGAGCTGTTTTTT.

The V gene is TRBV27, the J gene TRBJ2-5; D may be TRBD1 (5 bases). The germline gives CDR1 MNHEY, CDR2 SMNVEV (reference sequence). The CDR3 runs 15 residues. V was cut by 7 bases and J by 4 bases, with 19 bases left in between. CDR3 sequence reads: CASTPGRRELETQYF. As DNA, the CDR3 is TGTGCCAGCACCCCTGGACGCAGGGAACTAGAGACCCAGTACTTC.

J is TRBJ2-5 and V is TRBV4-3; D tentatively reads TRBD1 or TRBD2 (5 bases each). This CDR3 contains 18 residues. V was trimmed by 0 bases and J by 0 bases, leaving 17 bases between them. Per the germline V gene, CDR1 is LGHNA and CDR2 is YSLEER. CDR3 sequence reads: CASSQDNPGPDNQETQYF. The CDR3 nucleotides read TGCGCCAGCAGCCAAGACAATCCGGGACCAGACAACCAAGAGACCCAGTACTTC.

The chain carries TRBV13 and TRBJ1-1; no definite D call. The CDR3 extends over 15 amino acids. V dropped 3 bases and J dropped 0 bases, with 11 bases sitting between them. Germline lookup yields CDR1 PRHDT and CDR2 FYEKMQ (reference sequence). CDR3 bases: TGTGCCAGCAGCTTTGGCGAAACTTTGAACACTGAAGCTTTCTTT. It is translated as CASSFGETLNTEAFF.

A note on this clone: Other DNA sequences of this sample code for an identical CDR3. The V call is TRBV7-9, the J call TRBJ1-3; D unresolved. The CDR3 spans 14 residues. V was pared by 3 bases and J by 4 bases, with 10 bases between. Germline lookup yields CDR1 SEHNR and CDR2 FQNEAQ (reference sequence). The CDR3 reads CASSFGRPGNTIYF. CDR3 coding DNA: TGTGCCAGCAGCTTCGGAAGGCCCGGAAACACCATATATTTT.

This clone was picked up one time. This chain connects TRBV6-6 to TRBJ1-5; no clear D gene. Germline CDR1 MNHNY, CDR2 SVGAGI (reference sequence). The CDR3 runs to 16 residues. The germline V and J ends were trimmed by 0 bases and 2 bases, with 11 bases remaining between them. The CDR3, as DNA: TGTGCCAGCAGTTACTCGTTCCGGGGTGGCAATCAGCCCCAGCATTTT. Encoded protein: CASSYSFRGGNQPQHF.

CDR3 residues: CASSFPGTSGGGYTQYF. In nucleotides, the CDR3 is TGTGCCAGCAGTTTCCCCGGGACTAGCGGCGGAGGGTATACGCAGTATTTT. The rearrangement uses TRBV28 and TRBJ2-3; 11 bases are a match to TRBD2. The V gene's germline CDR1 is MDHEN and CDR2 SYDVKM. The CDR3 is made up of 17 amino acids. V shed 3 bases, J shed 7 bases, and the junction held 12 bases outside the gene matches. The full variable domain, rest sourced from reference TRBV28 and TRBJ2-3, is DVKVTQSSRYLVKRTGEKVFLECVQDMDHENMFWYRQDPGLGLRLIYFSYDVKMKEKGDIPEGYSVSREKKERFSLILESASTNQTSMYLCASSFPGTSGGGYTQYFGPGTRLTVL.

In its sample, this clone was seen once. This chain joins TRBV6-7 and TRBJ2-3; 11 bases agree with TRBD2. TRBV6-7 is treated as an ORF (open reading frame) with a function not yet certain. The CDR3 is 19 residues long. The V segment lost 0 bases and the J segment 0 bases; nucleotides outside the gene matches: 8. The CDR3 nucleotides read TGTGCCAGCAGTTACTCGGCTAGCGGGGGGCAAGGGAGCACAGATACGCAGTATTTT. Translated: CASSYSASGGQGSTDTQYF.

This chain links TRBV21-1 with TRBJ2-1; TRBD2 was called by the table and not checked on the DNA. TRBV21-1 is a documented pseudogene. CDR3 length equals 18 residues. For the CDR3, the DNA is TGTGCCAGCGGGGGGACTAGCGGGAGGGCCCCATCCTACAATGAGCAGTTCTTC. It encodes CASGGTSGRAPSYNEQFF.

The chain links TRBV27 to TRBJ1-5; D not resolved. Germline-derived CDR1 and CDR2 are MNHEY and SMNVEV (reference sequence). Trimming shortened V by 3 bases and J by 0 bases, and 9 bases separated the two germline ends. This CDR3 contains 15 residues. As DNA, the CDR3 is TGTGCCAGCAGTTTCCGCAGTAATAGCAATCAGCCCCAGCATTTT. As protein: CASSFRSNSNQPQHF.

The chain has TRBV9 and TRBJ1-4; 7 bases match TRBD1. This CDR3 is 14 amino acids long. The V segment lost 4 bases and the J segment 5 bases; nucleotides outside the gene matches: 5. Germline assignment: CDR1 SGDLS and CDR2 YYNGEE. The CDR3 is CASSSGGGNEKLFF. In DNA, the CDR3 is TGTGCCAGCAGCTCAGGGGGGGGCAATGAAAAACTGTTTTTT.

The rearrangement uses TRBV29-1 and TRBJ2-1; 7 nucleotides agree with TRBD2. Germline CDR1 and CDR2: SQVTM and ANQGSEA. The V gene end was trimmed by 6 bases and the J gene end by 3 bases; junction bases not matched to a gene: 11. The length of the CDR3 is 15 residues. The CDR3 sequence: CSVGLVTGIYNEQFF. The CDR3 DNA reads as TGCAGCGTCGGACTAGTCACCGGTATCTACAATGAGCAGTTCTTC.

The rearrangement links TRBV28 to TRBJ1-5, with D uncertain. Trimming took 2 bases from V and 0 from J, leaving 8 bases between them. Germline assignment: CDR1 MDHEN and CDR2 SYDVKM. There are 15 residues in the CDR3. The CDR3 bases are TGTGCCAGCAGTTTACCCCAGGCTAGCAATCAGCCCCAGCATTTT. Amino acid sequence: CASSLPQASNQPQHF.

The chain carries TRBV9 and TRBJ2-3; D tentatively fits TRBD1 or TRBD2 (5 bases each). Germline V lookup: CDR1 SGDLS, CDR2 YYNGEE. The CDR3 covers 19 residues. V was shortened by 0 bases and J by 0 bases, with 20 bases between the two germline ends. The CDR3 loop reads CASSVEDPTGRVSTDTQYF. The CDR3 nucleotides read TGTGCCAGCAGCGTAGAAGACCCCACGGGGCGGGTTAGCACAGATACGCAGTATTTT.